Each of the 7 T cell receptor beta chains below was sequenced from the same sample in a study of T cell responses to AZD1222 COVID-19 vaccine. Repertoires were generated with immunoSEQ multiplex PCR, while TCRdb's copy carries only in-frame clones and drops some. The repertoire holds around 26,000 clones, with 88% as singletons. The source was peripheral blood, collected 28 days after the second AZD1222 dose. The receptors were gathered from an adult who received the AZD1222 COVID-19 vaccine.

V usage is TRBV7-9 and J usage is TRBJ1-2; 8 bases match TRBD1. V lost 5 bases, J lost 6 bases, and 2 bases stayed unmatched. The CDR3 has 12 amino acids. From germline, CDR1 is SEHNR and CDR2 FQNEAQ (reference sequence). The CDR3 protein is CASSRTGNGYTF. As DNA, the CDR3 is TGTGCCAGCAGCCGGACAGGGAATGGCTACACCTTC.

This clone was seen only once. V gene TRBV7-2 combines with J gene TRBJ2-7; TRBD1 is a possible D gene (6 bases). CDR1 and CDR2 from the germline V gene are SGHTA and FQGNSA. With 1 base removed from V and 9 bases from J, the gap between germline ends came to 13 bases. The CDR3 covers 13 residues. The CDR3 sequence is CASSLGGQLGQYF. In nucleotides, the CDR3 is TGTGCCAGCAGCTTAGGGGGACAACTAGGGCAGTACTTC. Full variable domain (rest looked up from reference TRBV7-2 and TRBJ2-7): GAGVSQSPSNKVTEKGKDVELRCDPISGHTALYWYRQSLGQGLEFLIYFQGNSAPDKSGLPSDRFSAERTGGSVSTLTIQRTQQEDSAVYLCASSLGGQLGQYFGPGTRLTVT.

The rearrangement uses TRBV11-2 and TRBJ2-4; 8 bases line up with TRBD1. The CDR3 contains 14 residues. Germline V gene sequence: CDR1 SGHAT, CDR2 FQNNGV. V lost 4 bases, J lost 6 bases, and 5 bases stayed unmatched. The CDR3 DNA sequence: TGTGCCAGCAGCTGGGCAGGGGGCGGAAACATTCAGTACTTC. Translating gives CASSWAGGGNIQYF.

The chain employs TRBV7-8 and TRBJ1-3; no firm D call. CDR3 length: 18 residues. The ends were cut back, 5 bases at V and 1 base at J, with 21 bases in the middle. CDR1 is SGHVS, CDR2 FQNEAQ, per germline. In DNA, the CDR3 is TGTGCCAGCAGCCCCCCCGGTGAGTTCGTTCATTCTGGAAACACCATATATTTT. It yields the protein CASSPPGEFVHSGNTIYF.

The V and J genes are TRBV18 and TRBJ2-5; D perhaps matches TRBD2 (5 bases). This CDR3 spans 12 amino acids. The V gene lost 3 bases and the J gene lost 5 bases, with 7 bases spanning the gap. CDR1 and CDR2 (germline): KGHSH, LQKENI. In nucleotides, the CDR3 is TGTGCCAGCTCACCGGAGCGGGAGACCCAGTACTTC. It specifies CASSPERETQYF.

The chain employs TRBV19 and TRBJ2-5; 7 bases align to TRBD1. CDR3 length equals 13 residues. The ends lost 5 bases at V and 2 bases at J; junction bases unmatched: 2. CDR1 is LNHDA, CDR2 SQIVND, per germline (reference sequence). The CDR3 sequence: CASSSGQQETQYF. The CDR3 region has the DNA TGTGCCAGTAGTTCGGGACAGCAAGAGACCCAGTACTTC.

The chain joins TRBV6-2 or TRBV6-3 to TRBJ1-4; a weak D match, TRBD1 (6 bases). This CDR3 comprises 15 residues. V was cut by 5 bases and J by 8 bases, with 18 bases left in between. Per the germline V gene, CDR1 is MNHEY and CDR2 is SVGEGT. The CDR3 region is CASSARDTTEEKLFF. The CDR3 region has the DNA TGTGCCAGCAGTGCCCGGGACACTACGGAAGAAAAACTGTTTTTT.